This T cell receptor (beta chain) came from a study of yellow fever vaccine responses in identical twins. Findings of the study overall: A vaccine T cell response that seemed partly convergent and partly personalized was reported in twins.

TCRdb analysed the RT-PCR reads with MiXCR anew, one entry per CDR3 protein. The sample has approximately 33,000 distinct CDR3 sequences, less than 70% seen once. The V end lost 4 bases, the J end lost 2 bases, and 8 bases lay between the germline ends. Germline V gene sequence: CDR1 SQVTM, CDR2 ANQGSEA. The CDR3 sequence is 13 residues long. This clonotype has only a few counts. Its antigen is not known. The gene calls are TRBV29-1 and TRBJ2-2, with unresolved D. The receptor was isolated from a woman between 18 and 30 years old who received the yellow fever vaccine. The sequenced sample was T cells from blood (PBMCs), unsorted or a sorted subset (not recorded which), obtained before or after yellow fever vaccination (not recorded which). CDR3 coding DNA: TGCAGCGTTGGAAGGTCCAACACCGGGGAGCTGTTTTTT. Protein product: CSVGRSNTGELFF.